This entry is about one T cell receptor beta chain. Antigen specificity is unknown. Method: immunoSEQ multiplex PCR; TCRdb's copy keeps in-frame clones and lacks some. The table records 1,500,000 or so clones, around 97% of them present only once. The entry originates in a study of shared clonotypes between healthy human individuals. Points from the study as a whole: Non-shared clonotypes had lower generation probabilities than those shared by all four donors. Represented genetic and exposure-history diversity was restricted by having few donors.

This CDR3 is 14 amino acids long. The ends lost 5 bases at V and 7 bases at J; junction bases unmatched: 9. Per germline, CDR1 SGHAT and CDR2 FQNNGV. The chain employs TRBV11-2 and TRBJ1-2; 8 positions match TRBD1. The source is a man aged 25 to 40 in good health. Sequencing input: naive CD4+ T cells sorted from blood. The subset here: CD45RA+ positively selected. CDR3 region: CASSNDRGTGGYTF. The CDR3 DNA sequence: TGTGCCAGCAGCAATGACAGGGGCACGGGTGGCTACACCTTC.